These T cell receptor beta chains were read from a single sample in a study of blood T cell repertoires in COVID-19. The table came from immunoSEQ multiplex PCR; TCRdb's copy has only in-frame clones and leaves some out. The table has some 42,000 clones, about 85% seen once. The source material was peripheral blood. Receptors originate from a man aged 50-59 years with active COVID-19. Each CDR3 is given with its conserved first and last residue. D genes are given only for firm matches. Clone size is not always given. Where it is, it says once, few, many or a class for expanded clones.

d_gene,abundance,j_gene,v_gene,CDR3aa,CDR3nt
-,-,TRBJ1-4,TRBV24-1,CATSRGGTNEKLFF,TGTGCCACCAGTCGGGGGGGCACTAATGAAAAACTGTTTTTT
TRBD2,-,TRBJ2-5,TRBV27,CASSLRGLAGFQETQYF,TGTGCCAGCAGTTTAAGGGGGCTAGCGGGATTCCAAGAGACCCAGTACTTC
-,-,TRBJ2-1,TRBV7-9,CASSSGTFYGDEQFF,TGTGCCAGCAGCTCTGGGACTTTTTATGGCGATGAGCAGTTCTTC
-,-,TRBJ2-1,TRBV6-5,CASSQGPAGNEQFF,TGTGCCAGCAGCCAAGGGCCCGCGGGGAATGAGCAGTTCTTC
TRBD1,once,TRBJ1-5,TRBV19,CASRRRDRDSGQPQHF,TGTGCCAGTAGACGCCGGGACAGGGATTCAGGTCAGCCCCAGCATTTT
-,-,TRBJ2-3,TRBV5-6,CASSGAFGTKTDTQYF,TGTGCCAGCAGCGGGGCATTTGGCACAAAAACAGATACGCAGTATTTT
-,-,TRBJ2-7,TRBV5-4,CASSWSGGLYEQYF,TGTGCCAGCAGCTGGAGCGGCGGACTCTACGAGCAGTACTTC
TRBD2,-,TRBJ2-5,TRBV6-2/TRBV6-3,CASSYARRTSGQETQYF,TGTGCCAGCAGTTACGCACGCCGGACTAGCGGCCAAGAGACCCAGTACTTC
TRBD2,-,TRBJ2-5,TRBV7-9,CASSRKTSFAGGLETQYF,TGTGCCAGCAGCCGGAAAACTTCCTTTGCGGGAGGATTGGAGACCCAGTACTTC
-,-,TRBJ2-7,TRBV7-4,CASSLKHASYEQYF,TGTGCCAGCAGCTTAAAACATGCCTCCTACGAGCAGTACTTC
TRBD1,-,TRBJ2-5,TRBV5-4,CASSHRDRGWETQYF,TGTGCCAGCAGCCACCGGGACAGGGGTTGGGAGACCCAGTACTTC
TRBD2,-,TRBJ2-7,TRBV27,CASSLSSGSRAYEQYF,TGTGCCAGCAGTTTGTCAAGCGGGAGTCGGGCCTACGAGCAGTACTTC
-,-,TRBJ2-3,TRBV6-5,CASSYSSSTDTQYF,TGTGCCAGCAGTTACTCTAGTAGCACAGATACGCAGTATTTT
-,-,TRBJ2-2,TRBV19,CASSIRGTTGELFF,TGTGCCAGTAGTATCCGGGGAACCACCGGGGAGCTGTTTTTT
TRBD1,once,TRBJ1-2,TRBV3-1/TRBV3-2,CASSPRDRGTYGYTF,TGTGCCAGCAGCCCACGGGACAGGGGAACCTACGGCTACACCTTC
-,-,TRBJ2-2,TRBV9,CASSSDTGELFF,TGTGCCAGCAGCTCAGACACCGGGGAGCTGTTTTTT
-,-,TRBJ1-2,TRBV6-5,CASSLLQGMSGYTF,TGTGCCAGCAGCCTACTACAGGGAATGAGCGGCTACACCTTC
-,-,TRBJ1-1,TRBV20-1,CSASRGRAEAFF,TGCAGTGCTAGTCGGGGGAGGGCTGAAGCTTTCTTT
TRBD1,-,TRBJ1-3,TRBV19,CASSLRDRGSPGNTIYF,TGTGCCAGTAGTCTCCGGGACAGGGGTTCTCCTGGAAACACCATATATTTT
-,once,TRBJ2-1,TRBV5-1,CASSLGGEQFF,TGCGCCAGCAGCCTTGGGGGGGAGCAGTTCTTC
-,-,TRBJ1-3,TRBV19,CASSIDGGVLLNTIYF,TGTGCCAGTAGTATAGACGGAGGTGTCCTCCTGAACACCATATATTTT
TRBD1,-,TRBJ1-2,TRBV2,CAIRTGTANYGYTF,TGTGCCATCAGAACCGGGACAGCTAACTATGGCTACACCTTC
TRBD1,-,TRBJ1-1,TRBV7-9,CASSFNWDSSAFF,TGTGCCAGCAGCTTTAATTGGGACAGTTCAGCTTTCTTT
TRBD2,-,TRBJ2-5,TRBV18,CASSQTSGWQETQYF,TGTGCCAGCTCACAGACTAGCGGTTGGCAAGAGACCCAGTACTTC
-,-,TRBJ2-7,TRBV19,CASSMSWTQLYEQYF,TGTGCCAGTAGTATGTCCTGGACACAACTTTACGAGCAGTACTTC
TRBD2,-,TRBJ2-7,TRBV4-2,CASSQGMSGGANYEQYF,TGTGCCAGCAGCCAGGGTATGAGCGGGGGGGCCAACTACGAGCAGTACTTC
TRBD2,-,TRBJ2-3,TRBV11-2,CASSSPGAGGTDTQYF,TGTGCCAGCAGCTCTCCCGGAGCGGGGGGGACAGATACGCAGTATTTT
-,few,TRBJ2-1,TRBV18,CASSAGNPNYNEQFF,TGTGCCAGCTCAGCGGGTAACCCTAACTACAATGAGCAGTTCTTC
TRBD1,-,TRBJ2-5,TRBV28,CASRKTGNRQETQYF,TGTGCCAGCAGAAAGACAGGGAACAGACAAGAGACCCAGTACTTC
TRBD2,-,TRBJ2-3,TRBV11-1,CASASGDPTDTQYF,TGTGCCAGCGCTAGCGGGGACCCCACAGATACGCAGTATTTT
-,-,TRBJ2-7,TRBV18,CASSPGTYEQYF,TGTGCCAGCTCACCCGGGACCTACGAGCAGTACTTC
TRBD1,-,TRBJ2-7,TRBV4-2,CASSQVGTGKYEQYF,TGTGCCAGCAGCCAAGTAGGGACAGGCAAATACGAGCAGTACTTC
TRBD1,-,TRBJ1-2,TRBV7-2,CASSAGGYGYTF,TGTGCCAGCAGCGCAGGGGGGTATGGCTACACCTTC
-,-,TRBJ2-7,TRBV11-3,CASSLGQGSSYEQYF,TGTGCCAGCAGCTTAGGTCAGGGTAGCTCCTACGAGCAGTACTTC
TRBD2,-,TRBJ2-1,TRBV7-3,CASSLYPSGTWDEQFF,TGTGCCAGCAGCTTATATCCTAGCGGGACATGGGATGAGCAGTTCTTC
-,-,TRBJ2-3,TRBV24-1,CATSQSTDTQYF,TGTGCCACCAGTCAATCCACAGATACGCAGTATTTT
TRBD1,-,TRBJ1-5,TRBV30,CAWSVGQGSNQPQHF,TGTGCCTGGAGTGTGGGACAGGGGAGCAATCAGCCCCAGCATTTT
-,-,TRBJ2-2,TRBV28,CASSLYTDITGELFF,TGTGCCAGCAGTTTATATACAGATATCACCGGGGAGCTGTTTTTT
-,-,TRBJ2-2,TRBV7-2,CASSLQGSLVGELFF,TGTGCCAGCAGTCTACAGGGCAGTTTAGTCGGGGAGCTGTTTTTT
-,-,TRBJ2-3,TRBV4-1,CASSQDTLNTQYF,TGCGCCAGCAGCCAGGACACACTAAATACGCAGTATTTT
TRBD2,-,TRBJ2-3,TRBV10-3,CAIRERLAKSTDTQYF,TGTGCCATCAGAGAACGACTAGCGAAAAGCACAGATACGCAGTATTTT
-,-,TRBJ2-7,TRBV27,CASSPLTPGSYEQYF,TGTGCCAGCAGCCCTCTAACCCCCGGCTCCTACGAGCAGTACTTC
TRBD2,once,TRBJ2-5,TRBV4-1,CASSLGGGGLGQETQYF,TGCGCCAGCAGCCTCGGGGGGGGAGGATTAGGGCAAGAGACCCAGTACTTC
TRBD2,-,TRBJ2-5,TRBV10-3,CAISGGGGQETQYF,TGTGCCATCAGTGGCGGGGGGGGACAAGAGACCCAGTACTTC
-,once,TRBJ2-5,TRBV28,CASSQIYQETQYF,TGTGCCAGCAGTCAGATCTACCAAGAGACCCAGTACTTC
-,-,TRBJ1-1,TRBV2,CASSESGKDTEAFF,TGTGCCAGCAGTGAATCGGGTAAGGACACTGAAGCTTTCTTT
-,-,TRBJ1-1,TRBV30,CAWNEGVANTEAFF,TGTGCCTGGAACGAGGGGGTTGCGAACACTGAAGCTTTCTTT
-,-,TRBJ2-3,TRBV13,CASSFPPSFTDTQYF,TGTGCCAGCAGCTTCCCTCCTAGCTTCACAGATACGCAGTATTTT
-,-,TRBJ1-1,TRBV7-6,CASSLNGRVITEAFF,TGTGCCAGCAGCTTAAACGGCAGGGTAATAACTGAAGCTTTCTTT
-,-,TRBJ2-1,TRBV27,CASSRPWSGLNEQFF,TGTGCCAGCAGTCGTCCCTGGAGCGGCTTAAATGAGCAGTTCTTC
TRBD2,-,TRBJ2-1,TRBV14,CASSSLRGVYNEQFF,TGTGCCAGCAGCTCCCTCCGGGGGGTTTACAATGAGCAGTTCTTC
-,-,TRBJ1-2,TRBV3-1/TRBV3-2,CASSPWGDYGYTF,TGTGCCAGCAGCCCTTGGGGGGACTATGGCTACACCTTC
-,-,TRBJ2-7,TRBV7-2,CASSQREGREQYF,TGTGCCAGCAGCCAGAGGGAAGGGCGGGAGCAGTACTTC
-,-,TRBJ1-4,TRBV7-9,CASSLVRGPTNEKLFF,TGTGCCAGCAGCTTAGTCAGGGGACCCACTAATGAAAAACTGTTTTTT
TRBD1,-,TRBJ2-7,TRBV5-8,CASSLDRGWYEQYF,TGTGCCAGCAGCTTGGACAGGGGATGGTACGAGCAGTACTTC